The next 14 T cell receptor beta chains were all read from a single sample in a study of T cells in localized non-small cell lung cancer. Profiling relied on immunoSEQ multiplex PCR, and the TCRdb table lists in-frame clones only, not all of them. This table has roughly 36,000 clones, roughly nine tenths appearing once. This sample comprised PBMCs, obtained before any cancer treatment. The receptors were gathered from a man between 40 and 70 years old with stage II lung adenocarcinoma.

The V call is TRBV9, the J call TRBJ2-7, with unresolved D. There are 15 residues in the CDR3. Germline CDR1 and CDR2: SGDLS and YYNGEE. Trimming stripped 0 bases from V and 3 bases from J, with 13 bases between. The chain's CDR3 is CASSVDGTSYYEQYF. The CDR3 DNA reads TGTGCCAGCAGCGTAGATGGAACGAGTTACTACGAGCAGTACTTC.

DNA of the CDR3: TGTGCCAGCAGCTTAGGACTAGCGGGAGCCGATACGCAGTATTTT. It specifies CASSLGLAGADTQYF. This rearrangement joins TRBV7-7 to TRBJ2-3; 12 positions agree with TRBD2. The junction had 2 bases not matched to a gene; V was cut back by 1 base and J by 6 bases. Germline lookup yields CDR1 SSHAT and CDR2 FNYEAQ (reference sequence). The CDR3 length is 15 residues. Combining the CDR3 with reference TRBV7-7 and TRBJ2-3 gives the whole variable domain GAGVSQSPRYKVTKRGQDVTLRCDPISSHATLYWYQQALGQGPEFLTYFNYEAQPDKSGLPSDRFSAERPEGSISTLTIQRTEQRDSAMYRCASSLGLAGADTQYFGPGTRLTVL.

The chain uses TRBV18 and TRBJ2-2; weak D call: TRBD1 (6 bases). The CDR3 contains 14 residues. CDR1 and CDR2 from the germline V gene are KGHSH and LQKENI. V dropped 3 bases and J dropped 1 base, with 6 bases sitting between them. CDR3: CASSPTGNTGELFF. CDR3 in DNA: TGTGCCAGCTCACCGACAGGGAACACCGGGGAGCTGTTTTTT.

The V and J genes are TRBV18 and TRBJ1-1; D remains unclear. Trimming left V 2 bases short and J 5 bases short, with 12 bases between. The CDR3 runs to 14 residues. Germline-derived CDR1 and CDR2 are KGHSH and LQKENI. CDR3: CASSPESSGTEAFF. The CDR3 coding sequence is TGTGCCAGCTCACCAGAGTCCTCAGGTACTGAAGCTTTCTTT.

This clone was recorded once. The J gene is TRBJ2-3, the V gene TRBV27, with TRBD1 matching 10 bases. Germline V gives CDR1 MNHEY, CDR2 SMNVEV (reference sequence). The CDR3 contains 13 residues. Germline trimming cut 7 bases from V and 7 bases from J; bases unmatched to any gene: 5. CDR3 loop: CASNRQGAHTQYF. In nucleotides, the CDR3 is TGTGCCAGCAACCGACAGGGGGCACATACGCAGTATTTT.

This clone was observed once. In DNA form, the CDR3 reads TGTGCCAGCAGCGTAGCGGGGACACGGTTAGAGGATACGCAGTATTTT. Translated: CASSVAGTRLEDTQYF. This rearrangement joins TRBV9 to TRBJ2-3; D is perhaps TRBD1 (6 bases). Looked up from germline, CDR1 is SGDLS and CDR2 is YYNGEE. CDR3 length equals 16 residues. Trimming stripped 0 bases from V and 6 bases from J, with 17 bases between. The variable domain in full, with the rest retrieved from reference TRBV9 and TRBJ2-3, is DSGVTQTPKHLITATGQRVTLRCSPRSGDLSVYWYQQSLDQGLQFLIQYYNGEERAKGNILERFSAQQFPDLHSELNLSSLELGDSALYFCASSVAGTRLEDTQYFGPGTRLTVL.

V usage is TRBV6-5 and J usage is TRBJ1-4; 7 bases map to TRBD1. Looked up from germline, CDR1 is MNHEY and CDR2 is SVGAGI. Losses at the gene ends were 6 bases for V and 3 bases for J; bases not matched to a gene: 1. This CDR3 region has 13 residues. The DNA of the CDR3 is TGTGCCAGCAGGACAGGGCCTAATGAAAAACTGTTTTTT. Residues: CASRTGPNEKLFF.

The rearrangement joins TRBV30 to TRBJ2-7; D unresolved. CDR1 and CDR2 from the germline V gene are GTSNPN and SVGIG (reference sequence). Trimming removed 3 bases at V and 2 bases at J, with 8 bases between. There are 12 residues in the CDR3. The CDR3 coding sequence is TGTGCCTGGAGGCCCCTAACCTACGAGCAGTACTTC. Translating gives CAWRPLTYEQYF.

This chain joins TRBV7-3 and TRBJ2-3, with D maybe TRBD1 (6 bases). The CDR3 runs 12 residues. The germline V and J ends were trimmed by 5 bases and 7 bases, with 10 bases remaining between them. Germline V gene sequence: CDR1 SGHTA, CDR2 FQGTGA. The CDR3 DNA reads as TGTGCCAGCAGCCCGGACAGTAATACGCAGTATTTT. It codes for CASSPDSNTQYF. Combining the CDR3 with reference TRBV7-3 and TRBJ2-3 gives the whole variable domain GAGVSQTPSNKVTEKGKYVELRCDPISGHTALYWYRQSLGQGPEFLIYFQGTGAADDSGLPNDRFFAVRPEGSVSTLKIQRTERGDSAVYLCASSPDSNTQYFGPGTRLTVL.

This chain connects TRBV7-6 to TRBJ1-2, with D tentatively TRBD1 (5 bases). V lost 2 bases, J lost 2 bases, and 9 bases lay in between. The germline V gene has CDR1 SGHVS and CDR2 FNYEAQ. This CDR3 comprises 14 residues. CDR3 nucleotide sequence: TGTGCCAGCAGCTTAATGGAGGGGAACTATGGCTACACCTTC. Translating gives CASSLMEGNYGYTF.

This sequence joins TRBV6-5 and TRBJ2-1, with a weak D call TRBD1 (6 bases). The V end was cut by 6 bases, the J end by 4 bases, with 10 bases between. CDR3 size: 13 residues. Germline V CDR1 and CDR2: MNHEY, SVGAGI. CDR3 loop: CASSLGHYNEQFF. CDR3 in DNA: TGTGCCAGCAGCCTGGGACATTACAATGAGCAGTTCTTC.

The genes are TRBV14 and TRBJ2-3; D is possibly TRBD2 (5 bases). The CDR3 consists of 18 residues. Germline CDR1 SGHDN, CDR2 FVKESK. V lost 2 bases to trimming and J lost 1 base, with 19 bases between them. CDR3 in amino acids: CASSQWLTAGGGTDTQYF. The CDR3 DNA is TGTGCCAGCAGCCAATGGTTAACGGCGGGCGGAGGCACAGATACGCAGTATTTT.

The rearrangement uses TRBV21-1 and TRBJ2-1; the D call TRBD2 from the table was never checked on the DNA. TRBV21-1 is a pseudogene segment. The CDR3 consists of 19 residues. Written as DNA, the CDR3 is TGTGCCAGCAGCCTTCCCGGGCTAGCGGGAGACACCGAGGACAATGAGCAGTTCTTC. Its translation: CASSLPGLAGDTEDNEQFF.

The rearrangement joins TRBV14 to TRBJ2-7, with 11 bases matching TRBD1. Germline V gene sequence: CDR1 SGHDN, CDR2 FVKESK. CDR3 length: 16 amino acids. After removal of 1 base from V and 5 bases from J, the junction contained 7 bases not matched to a gene. Written as DNA, the CDR3 is TGTGCCAGCAGCCAAGCTGGGACAGGGGGGTTCCACGAGCAGTACTTC. Its protein is CASSQAGTGGFHEQYF.